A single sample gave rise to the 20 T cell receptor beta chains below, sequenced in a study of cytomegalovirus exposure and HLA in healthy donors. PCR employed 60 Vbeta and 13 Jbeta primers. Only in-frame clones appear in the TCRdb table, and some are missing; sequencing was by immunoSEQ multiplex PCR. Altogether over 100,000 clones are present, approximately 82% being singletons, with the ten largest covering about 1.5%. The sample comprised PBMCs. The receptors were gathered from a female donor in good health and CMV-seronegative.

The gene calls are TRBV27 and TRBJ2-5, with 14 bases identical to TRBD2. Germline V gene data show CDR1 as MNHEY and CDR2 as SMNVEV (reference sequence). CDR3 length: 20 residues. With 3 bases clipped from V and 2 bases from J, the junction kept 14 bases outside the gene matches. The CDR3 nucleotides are TGTGCCAGCAGTTTTCACTTTCCGGGACTAGCGGGAGTGGGGCAAGAGACCCAGTACTTC. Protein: CASSFHFPGLAGVGQETQYF.

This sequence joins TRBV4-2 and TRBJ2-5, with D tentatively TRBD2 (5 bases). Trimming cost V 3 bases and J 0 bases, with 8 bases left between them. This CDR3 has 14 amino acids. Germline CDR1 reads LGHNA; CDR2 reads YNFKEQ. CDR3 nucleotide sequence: TGTGCCAGCAGCCAGGGCGGGTACCAAGAGACCCAGTACTTC. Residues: CASSQGGYQETQYF.

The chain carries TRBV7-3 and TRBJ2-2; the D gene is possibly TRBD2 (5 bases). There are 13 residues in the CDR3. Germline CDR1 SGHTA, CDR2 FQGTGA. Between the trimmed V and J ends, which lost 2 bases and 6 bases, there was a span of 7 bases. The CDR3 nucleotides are TGTGCCAGCAGCTTAGCGGAGGCCGGGGAGCTGTTTTTT. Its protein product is CASSLAEAGELFF.

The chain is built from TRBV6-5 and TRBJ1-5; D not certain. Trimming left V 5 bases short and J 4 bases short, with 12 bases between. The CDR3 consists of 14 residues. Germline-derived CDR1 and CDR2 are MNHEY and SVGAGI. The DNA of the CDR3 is TGTGCCAGCAGTCCCCCGGGTCTTAATCAGCCCCAGCATTTT. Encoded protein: CASSPPGLNQPQHF.

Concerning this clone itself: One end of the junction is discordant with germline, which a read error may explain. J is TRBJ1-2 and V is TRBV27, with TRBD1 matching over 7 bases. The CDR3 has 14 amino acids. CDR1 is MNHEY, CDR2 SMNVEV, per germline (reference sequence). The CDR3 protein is CTSSSLGQSYGYTF. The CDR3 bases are TGTACCAGCAGTTCCCTGGGACAGTCCTATGGCTACACCTTC.

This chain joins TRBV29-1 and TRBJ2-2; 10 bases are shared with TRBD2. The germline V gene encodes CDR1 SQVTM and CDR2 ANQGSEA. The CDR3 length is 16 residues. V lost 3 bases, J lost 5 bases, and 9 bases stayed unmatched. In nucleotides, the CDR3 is TGCAGCGTTGATCGCGAGCGGGAGGGCCAAACCGGGGAGCTGTTTTTT. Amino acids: CSVDREREGQTGELFF.

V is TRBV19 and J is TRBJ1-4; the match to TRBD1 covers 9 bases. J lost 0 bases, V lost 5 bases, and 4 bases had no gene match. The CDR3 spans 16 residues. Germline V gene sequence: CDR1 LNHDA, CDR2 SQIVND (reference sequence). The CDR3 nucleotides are TGTGCCAGTAGTCAGGACAGGGGTACAACTAATGAAAAACTGTTTTTT. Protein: CASSQDRGTTNEKLFF.

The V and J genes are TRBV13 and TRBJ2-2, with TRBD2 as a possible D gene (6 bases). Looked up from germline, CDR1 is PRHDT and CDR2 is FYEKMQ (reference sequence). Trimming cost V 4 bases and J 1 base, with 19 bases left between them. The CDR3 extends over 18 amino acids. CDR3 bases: TGTGCCAGCAGCTCACCAGGACTACGCCTTAGGAACACCGGGGAGCTGTTTTTT. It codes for CASSSPGLRLRNTGELFF.

CDR3 protein: CASSLGGESADTQYF. DNA for the CDR3: TGCGCCAGCAGCCTGGGGGGAGAGAGTGCAGATACGCAGTATTTT. The rearrangement links TRBV4-3 to TRBJ2-3, with a weak D call TRBD2 (6 bases). V lost 4 bases and J lost 4, with 15 bases in between. The V gene's germline CDR1 is LGHNA and CDR2 YSLEER. The length of the CDR3 is 15 residues.

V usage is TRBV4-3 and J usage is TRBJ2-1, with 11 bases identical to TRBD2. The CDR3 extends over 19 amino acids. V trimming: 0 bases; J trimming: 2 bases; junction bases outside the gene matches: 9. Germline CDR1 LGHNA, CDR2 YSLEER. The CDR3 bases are TGCGCCAGCAGCCAAGATATGGCTAGCGGGAGGAGAACCTACAATGAGCAGTTCTTC. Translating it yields CASSQDMASGRRTYNEQFF.

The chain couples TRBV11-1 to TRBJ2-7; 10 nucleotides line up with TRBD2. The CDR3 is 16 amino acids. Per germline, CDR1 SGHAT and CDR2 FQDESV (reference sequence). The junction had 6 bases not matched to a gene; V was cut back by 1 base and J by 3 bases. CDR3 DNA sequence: TGTGCCAGCAGCTTAGGGAGCGGGAGGGCCGTCTACGAGCAGTACTTC. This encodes CASSLGSGRAVYEQYF. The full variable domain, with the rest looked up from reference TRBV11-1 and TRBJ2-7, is EAEVAQSPRYKITEKSQAVAFWCDPISGHATLYWYRQILGQGPELLVQFQDESVVDDSQLPKDRFSAERLKGVDSTLKIQPAELGDSAMYLCASSLGSGRAVYEQYFGPGTRLTVT.

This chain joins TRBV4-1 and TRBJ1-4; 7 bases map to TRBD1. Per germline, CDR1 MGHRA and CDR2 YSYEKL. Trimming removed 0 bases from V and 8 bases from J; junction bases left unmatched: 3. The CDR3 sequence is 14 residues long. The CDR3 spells CASSQEGQREKLFF. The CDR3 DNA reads TGCGCCAGCAGCCAAGAGGGACAGAGGGAAAAACTGTTTTTT.

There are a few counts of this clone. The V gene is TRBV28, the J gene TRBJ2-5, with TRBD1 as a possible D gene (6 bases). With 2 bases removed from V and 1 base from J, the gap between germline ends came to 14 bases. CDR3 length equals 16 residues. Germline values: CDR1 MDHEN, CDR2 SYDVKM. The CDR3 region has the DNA TGTGCCAGCAGTTTAGATTACGGACAGCCCCAAGAGACCCAGTACTTC. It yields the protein CASSLDYGQPQETQYF.

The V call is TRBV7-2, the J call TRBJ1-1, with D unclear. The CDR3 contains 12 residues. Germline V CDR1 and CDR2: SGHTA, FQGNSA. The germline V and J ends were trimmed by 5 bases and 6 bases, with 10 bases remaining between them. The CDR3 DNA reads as TGTGCCAGCAGCCGTCAGAGGGCTGAAGCTTTCTTT. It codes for CASSRQRAEAFF.

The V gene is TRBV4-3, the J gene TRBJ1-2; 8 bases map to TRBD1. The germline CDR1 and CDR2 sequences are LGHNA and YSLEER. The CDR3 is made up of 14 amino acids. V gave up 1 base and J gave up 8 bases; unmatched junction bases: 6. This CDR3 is CASSQAGRGLGYTF. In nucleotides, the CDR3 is TGCGCCAGCAGCCAAGCTGGCAGGGGGCTAGGCTACACCTTC.

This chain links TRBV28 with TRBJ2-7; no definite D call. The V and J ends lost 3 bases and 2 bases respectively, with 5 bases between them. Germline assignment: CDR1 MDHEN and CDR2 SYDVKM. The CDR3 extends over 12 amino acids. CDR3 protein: CASSLAAYEQYF. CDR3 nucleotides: TGTGCCAGCAGTTTGGCAGCCTACGAGCAGTACTTC.

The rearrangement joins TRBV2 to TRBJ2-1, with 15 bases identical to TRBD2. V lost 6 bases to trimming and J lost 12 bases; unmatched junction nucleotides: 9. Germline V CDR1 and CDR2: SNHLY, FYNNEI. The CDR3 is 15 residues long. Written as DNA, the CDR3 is TGTGCCAGCAGGACCGGGACTAGCGGGGGGCAGGTGCAGTTCTTC. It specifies CASRTGTSGGQVQFF.

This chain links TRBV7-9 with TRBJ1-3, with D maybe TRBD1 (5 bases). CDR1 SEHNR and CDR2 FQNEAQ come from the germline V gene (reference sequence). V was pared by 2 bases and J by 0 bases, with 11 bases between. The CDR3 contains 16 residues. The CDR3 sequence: CASSLRGELSGNTIYF. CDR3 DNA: TGTGCCAGCAGCTTAAGGGGCGAACTCTCTGGAAACACCATATATTTT.

CDR3 residues: CASSSGLAGTITGELFF. The CDR3 nucleotides read TGTGCCAGCAGCTCGGGACTAGCGGGTACTATCACCGGGGAGCTGTTTTTT. V and J are TRBV5-4 and TRBJ2-2, with 12 bases fitting TRBD2. The germline V gene has CDR1 SGHNT and CDR2 YYREEE (reference sequence). The CDR3 loop spans 17 amino acids. The V and J ends lost 3 bases and 4 bases, in that order; junction bases with no gene match: 7.

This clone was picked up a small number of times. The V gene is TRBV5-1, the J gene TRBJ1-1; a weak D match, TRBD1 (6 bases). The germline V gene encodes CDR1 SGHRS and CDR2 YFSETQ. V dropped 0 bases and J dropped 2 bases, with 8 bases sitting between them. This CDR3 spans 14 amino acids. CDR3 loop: CASSLEDRNTEAFF. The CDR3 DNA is TGCGCCAGCAGCTTGGAGGACAGAAACACTGAAGCTTTCTTT.